The source of this T cell receptor (beta chain) is a study of cytomegalovirus exposure and HLA in healthy donors. Primers included in the PCR were 60 Vbeta and 13 Jbeta primers. TCRdb keeps only in-frame clones here, not all; method: immunoSEQ multiplex PCR. The sample has fewer than 150,000 clones, 70% to 85% seen once. CDR1 and CDR2 (germline): MNHEY, SVGAGI. The junction had 8 bases not matched to a gene; V was cut back by 6 bases and J by 7 bases. The CDR3 contains 14 residues. This clone was detected a few times. Other DNA sequences in the sample encode the same CDR3. Sequencing was carried out using PBMCs. The clonotype originates from a young woman in good health and CMV-seronegative. The chain joins TRBV6-5 to TRBJ1-4, with TRBD1 matching over 7 bases. CDR3 loop: CASRRQGGGEKLFF. The CDR3 DNA reads as TGTGCCAGCAGAAGACAGGGAGGAGGTGAAAAACTGTTTTTT.